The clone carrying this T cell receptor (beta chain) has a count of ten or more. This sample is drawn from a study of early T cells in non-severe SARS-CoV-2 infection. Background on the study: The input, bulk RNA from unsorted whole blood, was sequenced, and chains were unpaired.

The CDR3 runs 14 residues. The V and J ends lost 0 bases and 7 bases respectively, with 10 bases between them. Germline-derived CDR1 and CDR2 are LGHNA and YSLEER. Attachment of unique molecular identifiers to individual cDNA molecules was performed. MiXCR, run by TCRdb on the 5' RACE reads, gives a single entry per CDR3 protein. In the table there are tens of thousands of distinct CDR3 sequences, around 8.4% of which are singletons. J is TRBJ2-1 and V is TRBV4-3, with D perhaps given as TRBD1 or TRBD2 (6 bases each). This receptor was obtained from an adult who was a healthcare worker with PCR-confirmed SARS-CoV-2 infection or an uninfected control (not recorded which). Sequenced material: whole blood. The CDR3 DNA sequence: TGCGCCAGCAGCCAAGATACAGGGAGGAATGAGCAGTTCTTC. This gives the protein CASSQDTGRNEQFF.